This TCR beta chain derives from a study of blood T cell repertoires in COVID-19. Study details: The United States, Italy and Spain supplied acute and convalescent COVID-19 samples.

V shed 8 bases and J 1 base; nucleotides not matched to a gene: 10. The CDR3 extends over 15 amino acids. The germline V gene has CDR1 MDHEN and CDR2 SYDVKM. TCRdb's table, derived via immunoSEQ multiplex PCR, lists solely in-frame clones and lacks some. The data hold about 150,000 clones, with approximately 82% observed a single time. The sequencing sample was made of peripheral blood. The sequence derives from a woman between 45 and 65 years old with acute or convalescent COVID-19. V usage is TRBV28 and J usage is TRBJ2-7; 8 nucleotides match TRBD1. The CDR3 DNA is TGTGCCAGCCATACTCCCCGGGACAGGTCCTACGAGCAGTACTTC. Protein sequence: CASHTPRDRSYEQYF. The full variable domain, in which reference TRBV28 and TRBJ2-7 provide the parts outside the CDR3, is DVKVTQSSRYLVKRTGEKVFLECVQDMDHENMFWYRQDPGLGLRLIYFSYDVKMKEKGDIPEGYSVSREKKERFSLILESASTNQTSMYLCASHTPRDRSYEQYFGPGTRLTVT.